These T cell receptor beta chains were read from a single sample in a study of post-analysis software for immune sequencing data. TCRdb re-called the PCR reads through MiXCR, storing one row per CDR3 protein. The profile shows approximately 360,000 distinct CDR3 sequences, about a third of them singletons. Material: blood. These receptors were taken from a girl between 10 and 17 years old with multiple sclerosis. Both conserved end residues are part of each CDR3. Each record gives: J gene, V gene, CDR3 protein.

j_call: TRBJ2-1; v_call: TRBV6-1; cdr3_aa: CASSEWGQAEQFF
j_call: TRBJ1-6; v_call: TRBV6-2/TRBV6-3; cdr3_aa: CASSYSQPYNSPLHF
j_call: TRBJ1-2; v_call: TRBV29-1; cdr3_aa: CSVSGQGNYGYTF
j_call: -; v_call: TRBV14; cdr3_aa: CASSRQGSSHYEQYF
j_call: TRBJ1-6; v_call: TRBV18; cdr3_aa: CASSPAPRDNSPLHF
j_call: TRBJ1-1; v_call: TRBV12-3/TRBV12-4; cdr3_aa: CASSLGRGRGAEAFF
j_call: TRBJ1-6; v_call: TRBV4-3; cdr3_aa: CASSQVVRPPLHF
j_call: TRBJ1-2; v_call: TRBV7-9; cdr3_aa: CASSSGPDGYTF
j_call: TRBJ1-2; v_call: TRBV7-9; cdr3_aa: CASSFLAGKTNYGYTF
j_call: TRBJ2-1; v_call: TRBV12-3/TRBV12-4; cdr3_aa: CASSLALSSGSSYNEQFF
j_call: TRBJ2-3; v_call: TRBV29-1; cdr3_aa: CSVALGGGDTQYF
j_call: TRBJ1-5; v_call: TRBV7-8; cdr3_aa: CASSPDRTGNQPQHF
j_call: TRBJ2-1; v_call: TRBV6-1; cdr3_aa: CASSESSRRPQVEQFF
j_call: TRBJ2-2; v_call: TRBV2; cdr3_aa: CASSVSGGRTGELFF
j_call: TRBJ1-1; v_call: TRBV15; cdr3_aa: CATSEGGLNTEAFF
j_call: TRBJ1-5; v_call: TRBV4-3; cdr3_aa: CASSQDRDRSNQPQHF
j_call: TRBJ2-5; v_call: TRBV10-3; cdr3_aa: CAVSEEGLAGWETQYF
j_call: TRBJ2-3; v_call: TRBV5-1; cdr3_aa: CASSFPIDLAGVEDTQYF
j_call: TRBJ2-5; v_call: TRBV29-1; cdr3_aa: CSSSDRQETQYF
j_call: TRBJ2-1; v_call: TRBV5-6; cdr3_aa: CASHKGGLLSSYNEQFF
j_call: TRBJ2-6; v_call: TRBV2; cdr3_aa: CASDPETAGANVLTF
j_call: -; v_call: TRBV7-9; cdr3_aa: CASSLLVRDGEQYF
j_call: TRBJ1-4; v_call: TRBV4-1; cdr3_aa: CASSLTGAEKLFF
j_call: TRBJ2-1; v_call: TRBV4-1; cdr3_aa: CASSQAVWGSYNEQFF
j_call: TRBJ2-1; v_call: TRBV11-2; cdr3_aa: CASRGDVGGTPTGNEQFF
j_call: TRBJ2-7; v_call: TRBV20-1; cdr3_aa: CSAREGGGAYEQYF
j_call: TRBJ2-1; v_call: TRBV12-3/TRBV12-4; cdr3_aa: CASGSSGSYNEQFF
j_call: TRBJ1-3; v_call: TRBV5-1; cdr3_aa: CASSLSTATGNTIYF
j_call: TRBJ2-2; v_call: TRBV7-3; cdr3_aa: CASSLTSGANTGELFF
j_call: TRBJ1-2; v_call: TRBV20-1; cdr3_aa: CSARGRGLVSGYTF
j_call: TRBJ2-1; v_call: TRBV12-3/TRBV12-4; cdr3_aa: CASNRGGGAYNEQFF
j_call: TRBJ2-7; v_call: TRBV6-2/TRBV6-3; cdr3_aa: CASSYGTGSSYEQYF
j_call: -; v_call: TRBV24-1; cdr3_aa: CATGDLGRNIQYF
j_call: TRBJ2-7; v_call: TRBV6-5; cdr3_aa: CASSYLPDSSTYEQYF
j_call: TRBJ2-7; v_call: TRBV3-1; cdr3_aa: CASSQDEGPYEQYF
j_call: TRBJ1-5; v_call: TRBV27; cdr3_aa: CASSVKGNQPQHF
j_call: TRBJ1-5; v_call: TRBV12-3/TRBV12-4; cdr3_aa: CASRAMKAPQHF
j_call: TRBJ2-2; v_call: TRBV5-6; cdr3_aa: CASSLEGAGNTGELFF
j_call: TRBJ1-4; v_call: TRBV7-2; cdr3_aa: CASSSTVGLEKLFF
j_call: TRBJ2-3; v_call: TRBV7-9; cdr3_aa: CVSSSRAGSTDTQYF
j_call: TRBJ2-3; v_call: TRBV7-2; cdr3_aa: CASSPWGGAELGTQYF
j_call: TRBJ2-7; v_call: TRBV7-2; cdr3_aa: CASSPRGQDPYEQYF
j_call: TRBJ2-7; v_call: TRBV28; cdr3_aa: CASRRPGGAVYEQYF
j_call: TRBJ1-5; v_call: TRBV27; cdr3_aa: CASSRTPSNNQPQHF
j_call: TRBJ1-1; v_call: TRBV6-6; cdr3_aa: CASSPSAGILMNTEAFF
j_call: TRBJ2-4; v_call: TRBV3-1; cdr3_aa: CASSPADRLEGQYF
j_call: TRBJ2-3; v_call: TRBV14; cdr3_aa: CASSPLGGLTDTQYF
j_call: TRBJ1-2; v_call: TRBV6-5; cdr3_aa: CASSGGGYGYTF
j_call: TRBJ2-3; v_call: TRBV20-1; cdr3_aa: CSARLAGRNLDTQYF
j_call: TRBJ2-1; v_call: TRBV7-2; cdr3_aa: CASSLRLAGGGYNEQFF
j_call: TRBJ1-2; v_call: TRBV20-1; cdr3_aa: CSAGEDSPYTF
j_call: TRBJ2-5; v_call: TRBV6-5; cdr3_aa: CASSYSTAQETQYF
j_call: TRBJ1-4; v_call: TRBV5-1; cdr3_aa: CASSPGTEPNEKLFF
j_call: TRBJ1-2; v_call: TRBV7-2; cdr3_aa: CASSSGQGGLVYGYTF
j_call: TRBJ2-3; v_call: TRBV4-1; cdr3_aa: CASSQEWSTAGEDTQYF
j_call: TRBJ2-7; v_call: TRBV10-1; cdr3_aa: CASSPLGEVAVYEQYF
j_call: TRBJ2-7; v_call: TRBV6-1; cdr3_aa: CASLFSGSYEQYF
j_call: TRBJ2-1; v_call: TRBV12-3/TRBV12-4; cdr3_aa: CASSQGTPLNEQFF
j_call: TRBJ1-5; v_call: TRBV5-1; cdr3_aa: CASSPGTSVSNQPQHF
j_call: TRBJ1-4; v_call: TRBV7-9; cdr3_aa: CVSSLSGTNEKLFF